This T cell receptor (beta chain) is drawn from a study of beta chain features in type 1 diabetes (dated by TCRdb to the late 2010s). With regard to the full study: Mean age, gender distribution, total cell number and subset yield were not different between patients and healthy donors. Naive and central memory subsets were obtained from all 30 or so donors, but regulatory and stem cell-like memory subsets were isolated from only 8 patients and roughly 8 healthy donors. Across all samples, some 110,000,000 sorted cells were examined, and cell number per subset correlated strongly with RNA yield. In the study, TCRB repertoires of sorted circulating CD4+ T cell subsets from recently diagnosed type 1 diabetes patients were compared with those of matched healthy donors. General conclusions and limits of the study: Because cDNA was sequenced instead of genomic DNA, activated cells with high expression could be over-represented, although the groups did not differ in activation or CD3 levels. The naive, central memory and regulatory TCRB repertoires appeared to resemble one another more closely among patients than among healthy donors. Shorter templates might be favored by PCR, yet because patient and control samples were amplified and corrected together, any such skew would affect both groups equally. At VDJ recombination sites, type 1 diabetes patients had fewer insertions and more deleted nucleotides, which implies abnormalities in thymic rearrangement. HLA sub-analyses involved small numbers of individuals, so any influence of HLA type on TCRB rearrangement remained unresolved. Type 1 diabetes patients showed a moderate but significant shortening of TCRB CDR3 length in all four CD4+ subsets.

Relative to germline, V is 1 base shorter and J is 2 bases shorter, with 8 bases between their ends. The germline V gene sets CDR1 to KGHSH and CDR2 to LQKENI. Inclusive of the bounding cysteine and phenylalanine, the CDR3 is 14 residues long. Of all the DNA, just the CDR3 is kept, 42 bases in frame from base 1. Each donor gave one peripheral blood draw, around 100 mL on average, collected into heparinised tubes. Using a panel that included CD45RO, CCR7, CD25, CD127, CD95 and CD27, naive, central memory, regulatory and stem cell-like memory CD4+ T cells were sorted on a BD FACSAria II. Purity was above 95% for every sorted population. PBMCs were isolated immediately by Lymphoprep density gradient centrifugation and stained directly without culture. To minimize batch effects, samples were stained and sorted in pairs, one healthy donor with one patient per experiment. The High Capacity cDNA Reverse Transcription Kit was used to reverse transcribe all of the isolated RNA, meaning that expressed TCRB transcripts were what got sequenced. Deep immunoSEQ sequencing was performed on naive, central memory and regulatory T cell samples, with an average of roughly 3.6 million total reads per sample. Sorted cells were lysed in RLT buffer, and RNA was extracted using DNase-treated RNeasy Micro or Mini kits according to cell number. To prevent cross-contamination, each cell subset was processed individually, whereas patient and healthy donor samples were processed jointly. The immunoSEQ multiplex PCR was used to amplify TCRB sequences from cDNA, yielding 87-bp fragments that span the CDR3 region. The amplicons were sequenced using the Illumina HiSeq platform. The study's own analysis went as follows. Synthetic template baselines were used to correct PCR bias computationally, reads within Hamming distance 2 were collapsed together, and singletons that could not be merged were discarded. Reads were aligned against IMGT to assign V, D and J genes, CDR3 length and insertions or deletions at six rearrangement sites. Clonotype counts were normalized to sorted cell number within each subset before computing true diversity and Gini coefficients with the tcR R package. The overlap coefficient, calculated on TCRB nucleotide sequences, was used to measure repertoire sharing. Out-of-frame TCRB sequences from naive cells were analyzed to stand in for the pre-selection repertoire. The table was pulled from immuneACCESS by TCRdb, which kept in-frame rearrangements only. Such tables lose some clones; where checked, under half of the loss comes from unresolved V genes, and the rest has no known cause. Clonal size and the V and J genes are those of that table, whereas D and trimming came from the DNA. The sample table holds about 410,000 clones, of which around 13% were seen once. The ten largest make up roughly 0.033% of the sample.

With regard to this clone: Its antigen remains undetermined. No base quality information exists; no much larger clone differs at one position.

This receptor was identified in a man aged 25 to 45 in good health. The sequenced material came from naive CD4+ T cells from blood. According to the study, the label for this sample's cell subset or site signals: true naive CD4+ T cells. Here the chain combines TRBV18 and TRBJ2-5, with a weak D call of TRBD1 (5 bases match). This receptor carries the CDR3 CASSPQAGQETQYF. In nucleotides, the sequence is TGTGCCAGCTCACCACAGGCAGGGCAAGAGACCCAGTACTTC.